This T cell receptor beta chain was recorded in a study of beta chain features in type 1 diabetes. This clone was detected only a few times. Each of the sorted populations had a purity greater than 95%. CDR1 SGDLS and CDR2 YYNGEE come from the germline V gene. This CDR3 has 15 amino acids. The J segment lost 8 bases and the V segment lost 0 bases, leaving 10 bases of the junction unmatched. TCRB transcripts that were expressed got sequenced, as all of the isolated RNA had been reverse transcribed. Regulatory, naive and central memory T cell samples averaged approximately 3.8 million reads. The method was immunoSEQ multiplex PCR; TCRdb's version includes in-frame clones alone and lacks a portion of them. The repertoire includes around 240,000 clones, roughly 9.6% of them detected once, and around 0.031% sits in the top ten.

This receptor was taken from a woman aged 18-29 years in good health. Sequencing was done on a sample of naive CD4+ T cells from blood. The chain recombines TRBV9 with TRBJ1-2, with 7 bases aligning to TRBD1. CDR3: CASSVAETGLYGYTF. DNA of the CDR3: TGTGCCAGCAGCGTAGCCGAGACAGGGCTCTACGGCTACACCTTC.